This T cell receptor beta chain emerged from a study of cytomegalovirus exposure and HLA in healthy donors (dated 2017 in TCRdb). Some background on the complete study: An earlier analysis of several hundred of the donors reported about 250 Gb of sequence data and some 120 million unique TCR beta sequences from about 179 million T cells. Across approximately 420 genotyped donors of the cohort, an average of about 240,000 unique TCR beta nucleotide sequences per donor were sequenced, and roughly 18% of those sequences were non-productive. Donor age, sex, ethnicity and CMV serostatus were compiled together with the repertoire data. Class I and class II HLA loci were covered by the typing at four-digit resolution. The study used immunosequencing to profile the T cell repertoires of some 600 subjects and linked those repertoires to cytomegalovirus serostatus. About 300 gigabases of sequencing data and tens of millions of unique TCR sequences were included in an early release covering about 700 HLA-typed donors. In a later genetic analysis, genome-wide SNP genotypes for 398 of the 666 donors were used, and that subset was treated as a discovery cohort. Every discovery cohort repertoire had been produced on one sequencing platform. The study aimed to test whether cataloging public T cell receptors could reveal signatures of past pathogen exposure. Roughly 5 DR-DQ haplotypes were handled as single units for association and clustering, since linkage in the cohort was strong. To decide whether each TCR beta V gene segment behaved as functional or pseudogenic, an earlier analysis of 587 of the donors relied on high-throughput TCR beta sequencing. A later analysis re-examined previously published TCR beta repertoires from hundreds of donors and added high-resolution HLA genotyping to investigate patterns of TCR occurrence. Typing coverage differed by locus: A, B, C, DRB1 and DQB1 were typed in about 620-630 donors, DQA1 in about 560, DPA1 in nearly 610, and DPB1 in 450 to 490. High-throughput TCR immunosequencing, statistical association of individual TCRs with disease status, and machine learning were combined to predict cytomegalovirus infection status. Of the 300 to 400 genotyped donors, over 70% fell in the genetic ancestry cluster associated with self-reported Caucasian donors. In addition to the first cohort of around 670 subjects, a separate validation cohort of 120 different subjects was used. Rather than using new phenotypic data, the later analysis identified candidate immune exposures from TCR beta sequences and from how often those sequences occurred across donors.

Libraries came from the immunoSEQ multiplex PCR assay. For the multiplex PCR, a mixture combining 60 forward primers for TCR Vbeta segments and 13 reverse primers for TCR Jbeta segments was used. Amplification of the CDR3 region of rearranged TCR beta genes was performed with a multiplex PCR assay on genomic DNA. The Illumina HiSeq System was used to sequence the amplified TCR beta libraries as 87-base-pair reads. The source study handled its data this way. Across the 670 or so repertoires, a later analysis counted tens of millions of unique TCR beta chains, roughly 11 million of which were shared by at least two donors. Raw reads were error-corrected and collapsed into unique sequences with a nearest-neighbor algorithm that merged closely related sequences to remove PCR and sequencing errors. V, D and J gene segments were assigned by aligning CDR3 sequences to IMGT reference sequences. Each retained sequence needed at least a six-nucleotide match to both a V gene segment and a J gene segment. A rearrangement counted as productive if the CDR3 had no stop codons and remained in frame with V and J, and every other rearrangement counted as non-productive. CDR3 was defined according to IMGT convention as the region running from the second conserved V-encoded cysteine to the conserved J-encoded phenylalanine. The earlier analysis of 587 of the donors excluded sequences that lacked an unambiguous match to a single V gene segment. In an earlier analysis of some 590 of the donors, a V segment was called functional when productive rearrangements were above 56.7%, and segregating when the standard deviation between donors exceeded 5%. A statistical classification framework was built to diagnose cytomegalovirus status from the catalog of TCR beta chain sequences. In a later analysis, TCR nucleotide sequences were compared against IMGT/GENE-DB human TR gene sequences so that V and J genes could be assigned. In a later analysis, CDR3 sequences and most-parsimonious VDJ recombination scenarios were assigned using the TCRdist pipeline. In a later analysis, every TCR beta chain was defined by the combination of its CDR3 amino acid sequence and its V-gene family, and reads without a unique V-gene family were dropped. In a later analysis, several hundred highly shared, low-generation-probability nucleotide sequences were removed to address suspected cross-contamination and a sequencing artifact. A later analysis calculated a clonal expansion index for each public chain from normalized within-repertoire ranks of inferred template counts. Generation probabilities in a later analysis came from a VDJ recombination model fitted to out-of-frame rearrangements, and those results were checked against IGoR. In a later analysis, TCR-TCR, TCR-HLA and TCR-CMV co-occurrence was scored with hypergeometric tests, and a repertoire-size bias correction was applied to TCR pairs. False discovery rates were estimated in a later analysis by permuting HLA or CMV assignments 20 times. In a later analysis, co-occurring TCRs were grouped using DBSCAN, with TCRdist sequence similarity added in when clustering inside HLA-allele-positive subsets. Repertoires with fewer than 30,000 or more than 120,000 public chains, plus five repertoires with anomalous nucleotide sharing, were excluded from co-occurrence clustering. In TCRdb, the immuneACCESS table is reduced to in-frame sequences with V and J assigned. These tables do not hold every clone; where another copy was compared, an unresolved V gene accounts for under half, and the others remain unexplained. V and J calls and clone size come straight from that table; D and trimming were deduced from the DNA. This sample gives hundreds of thousands of clones in total; over 80% of them show up just once. The ten largest clonotypes hold 0.71% of the sample.

From the germline V gene (reference sequence), CDR1 is MNHEY and CDR2 is SMNVEV. V was cut back by 5 bases and J by 2 bases, leaving a gap of 16 bases between them. From the cysteine through the phenylalanine, the CDR3 covers 15 amino acids. Only the CDR3 DNA stays, 45 bases, in frame from base 1. About this clone itself: What this receptor recognizes is not known. No much larger clone is present one base from it, and per-base qualities are unavailable.

The cohort was made up of approximately 700 healthy bone marrow donors. Cohort members were all nominally healthy when sampled, although unrecorded immune exposures were likely present. The donor tested CMV seronegative and was one of the 352 seronegative cohort members. A peripheral blood sample was provided by each donor, and peripheral blood mononuclear cells were used for TCR beta sequencing. The Qiagen DNeasy Blood Extraction Kit was used to extract genomic DNA from the blood cell samples. What the work shows at the level of the full study, not this receptor alone: Because HLA typing was unavailable for some donors at each locus, only the typed subset was used in association tests. The cohort was sequenced for TCR beta chains only, and without alpha or paired-chain data the features that could be detected were limited. In an earlier analysis of fewer than 750 of the donors, most TCR beta V segments were observed in productive rearrangements about 87% or about 30% of the time, broadly matching IMGT annotations. Most TCR sequences were seen in very few donors, while some public TCRs were found in many individuals. According to a later analysis, most CMV-associated TCR beta chains appeared to be HLA-restricted, and the HLA associations seemed to be driven largely by CMV exposure. A later analysis associated about 17,000 TCR beta sequences with specific HLA alleles at a false discovery rate of 0.05. According to a later analysis, parvovirus B19, influenza, CMV and Epstein-Barr virus appeared linked to several top co-occurrence clusters. A group of highly shared sequence variants was considered likely to be a technical artifact of the sequencing pipeline. Strong co-occurrence of HLA alleles, especially DR and DQ, made assigning TCR associations to individual alleles difficult. Presence/absence analyses assumed roughly uniform sequencing depth across donors, an assumption that may not hold. Correlated functional status among segregating V segments might reflect linkage disequilibrium, but an unknown experimental factor could not be ruled out. A further reported finding was that TCR beta sequences accurately predicted the HLA-A and HLA-B alleles for most subjects in the first cohort. The authors suggested that the approach could potentially be generalized to other disease states and immunological phenotypes. Some IMGT-functional V segments, including TRBV6-2 and TRBV6-3, could not be told apart with the 87-base-pair reads, so those segments were excluded. The study gave a list of 150 to 200 TCR beta chains associated with cytomegalovirus. According to a later genetic analysis, donors in an Asian-associated ancestry cluster had fewer N-insertions in productive TCRs than the roughly 670-donor mean. Cytomegalovirus status was reported to be diagnosed by the classifier with high specificity and sensitivity in both the original and validation cohorts. A later analysis found that TCR association rates varied across HLA loci, with DRB1 alleles showing the most associated TCRs and HLA-C alleles the fewest. In vitro tests confirmed that three of the cytomegalovirus-associated TCR beta chains recognize cytomegalovirus antigens. V-gene and J-gene trimming of TCR beta chains was associated with a missense DCLRE1C variant in a later genetic analysis, and the association was replicated in an independent cohort. Because counts were too low, 15 to 20 rarely observed V segments, including chromosome 9 orphons, were excluded from the earlier analysis of around 590 of the donors. CMV serostatus was the only immune exposure information available for the cohort. A later analysis found that HLA-associated TCR beta chains were more clonally expanded and had lower generation probabilities than equally common non-associated chains.

The sequence links TRBV27 to TRBJ2-7; a weak D assignment points to TRBD1 (6 bases agree). This receptor was taken from a boy aged 2 to 10 in good health and CMV-seronegative. The sample taken for sequencing was PBMCs. CDR3 protein: CASSSSTGIPYEQYF. The DNA reads as follows: TGTGCCAGCAGTAGCTCCACAGGGATCCCCTACGAGCAGTACTTC.